The entry that follows covers one T cell receptor (beta chain) sequence. This entry comes from a study of Graves' ophthalmopathy and Graves' hyperthyroidism. Transcripts of RNA were the source for amplifying TCR beta CDR3 regions. First-round RT-PCR used HTBI primers; second-round multiplex PCR followed. TCRdb re-called the multiplex PCR reads through MiXCR, storing one row per CDR3 protein. Of approximately 700,000 distinct CDR3 sequences in the sample, about 44% were seen once. Sequencing was done on a sample of peripheral blood. The receptor was derived from an adult man with Graves' ophthalmopathy.

CDR3 DNA: TGTGCCAGCAGCGACCGAGAGGGAGGGCGGGAGCTGTTTTTT. Translation gives CASSDREGGRELFF. The V and J genes are TRBV9 and TRBJ2-2; 7 bases map to TRBD2. There are 14 residues in the CDR3. In germline, CDR1 is SGDLS, CDR2 YYNGEE. V lost 3 bases, J lost 9 bases, and 8 bases stayed unmatched.